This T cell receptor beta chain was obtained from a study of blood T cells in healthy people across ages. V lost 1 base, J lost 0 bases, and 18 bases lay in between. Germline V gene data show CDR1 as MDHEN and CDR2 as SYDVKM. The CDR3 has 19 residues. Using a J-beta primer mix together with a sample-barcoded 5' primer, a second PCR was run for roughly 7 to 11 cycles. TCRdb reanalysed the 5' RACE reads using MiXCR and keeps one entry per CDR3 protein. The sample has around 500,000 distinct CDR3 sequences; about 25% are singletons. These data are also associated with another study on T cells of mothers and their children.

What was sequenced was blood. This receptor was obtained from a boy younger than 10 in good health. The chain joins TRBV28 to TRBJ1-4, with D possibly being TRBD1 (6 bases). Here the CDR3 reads CASSLYPDRPFATNEKLFF. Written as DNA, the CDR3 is TGTGCCAGCAGTTTATATCCCGACAGGCCATTTGCAACTAATGAAAAACTGTTTTTT.